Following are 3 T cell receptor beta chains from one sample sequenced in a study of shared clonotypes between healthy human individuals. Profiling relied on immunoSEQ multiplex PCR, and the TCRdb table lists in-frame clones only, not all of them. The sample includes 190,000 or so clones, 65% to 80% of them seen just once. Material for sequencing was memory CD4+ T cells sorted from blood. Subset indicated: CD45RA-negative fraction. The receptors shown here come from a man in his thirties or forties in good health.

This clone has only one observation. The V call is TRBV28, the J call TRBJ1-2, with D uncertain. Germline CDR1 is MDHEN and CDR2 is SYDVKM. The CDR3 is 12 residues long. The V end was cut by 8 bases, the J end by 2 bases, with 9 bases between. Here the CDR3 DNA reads TGTGCCAGCGACCAAGGAAACTATGGCTACACCTTC. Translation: CASDQGNYGYTF.

CDR3 sequence reads: CASSPPELRNEQFF. The CDR3 region has the DNA TGTGCCAGCTCACCACCGGAGTTGCGGAATGAGCAGTTCTTC. This chain joins TRBV18 and TRBJ2-1, with D unresolved. This CDR3 spans 14 amino acids. The germline V gene encodes CDR1 KGHSH and CDR2 LQKENI. Trimming left V 0 bases short and J 7 bases short, with 10 bases between.

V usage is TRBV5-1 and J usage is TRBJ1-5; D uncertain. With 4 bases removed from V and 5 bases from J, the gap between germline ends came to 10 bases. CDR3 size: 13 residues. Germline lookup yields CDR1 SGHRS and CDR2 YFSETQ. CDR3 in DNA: TGCGCCAGCAGCCTCACTACCGATCAGCCCCAGCATTTT. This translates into CASSLTTDQPQHF.